This T cell receptor beta chain comes out of a study of blood T cell repertoires in COVID-19. Turning to the study itself: T cells, B-cell-depleted T cells, or PBMCs supplied cDNA or gDNA.

TCRdb's copy holds only in-frame clones and misses some; the assay was immunoSEQ multiplex PCR. The sample consists of hundreds of thousands of clones, roughly 90% of them appearing once. Trimming took 1 base from V and 0 from J; bases not matched to a gene: 18. Germline V lookup: CDR1 MGHRA, CDR2 YSYEKL. CDR3 length equals 22 residues. The chain combines TRBV4-1 with TRBJ2-4; 10 nucleotides agree with TRBD2. The clonotype originates from a woman in her 70s with COVID-19, enrolled during active disease. Sequenced material: peripheral blood. CDR3 coding DNA: TGCGCCAGCAGCCAAGGGTTATGGACTAGCGGACCAGTTCGACTAGCCAAAAACATTCAGTACTTC. This sequence encodes CASSQGLWTSGPVRLAKNIQYF.